A single sample is the source of the 18 T cell receptor beta chains below, sequenced in a study of breast tumors, draining lymph nodes, adjacent tissues. A single record per CDR3 protein comes from TCRdb applying MiXCR to the multiplex PCR reads. The sample includes more than 10,000 distinct CDR3 sequences, 45% to 55% of them seen just once. Sequenced sample: tumor-adjacent breast tissue. These receptors originate from a female donor with breast cancer. Some clones in this sample may be carry-over from other donors' samples.

The genes are TRBV9 and TRBJ2-3; TRBD1 aligns across 12 bases. Looked up from germline, CDR1 is SGDLS and CDR2 is YYNGEE. This CDR3 is 16 amino acids long. With V trimmed by 0 bases and J by 4 bases, 3 bases remained unmatched. The CDR3 protein is CASSVVGTGGADTQYF. CDR3 nucleotides: TGTGCCAGCAGCGTAGTTGGGACAGGGGGCGCAGATACGCAGTATTTT.

The chain is built from TRBV5-1 and TRBJ2-7; D is uncertain. CDR1 is SGHRS and CDR2 is YFSETQ in the germline V gene. The CDR3 loop spans 13 amino acids. Trimming removed 1 base from V and 0 bases from J, with 5 bases in between. The CDR3, as DNA: TGCGCCAGCAGCTTGTCCCGCTCCTACGAGCAGTACTTC. Translated, it gives CASSLSRSYEQYF.

This clonotype was detected ten times or more. The chain uses TRBV18 and TRBJ2-7; 14 bases align to TRBD2. Germline values: CDR1 KGHSH, CDR2 LQKENI. The CDR3 has 15 residues. Trimming cost V 6 bases and J 6 bases; bases outside gene matches: 7. CDR3 in amino acids: CASSPGLAGASEQYF. In nucleotides, the CDR3 is TGTGCCAGCTCTCCGGGACTAGCGGGAGCAAGCGAGCAGTACTTC.

This clonotype was found a few times. The J gene is TRBJ1-3, the V gene TRBV5-1; perhaps TRBD1 as D (5 bases). The CDR3 is made up of 14 amino acids. Germline loops: CDR1 SGHRS, CDR2 YFSETQ. Deletions cut 6 bases from V and 1 base from J, with 11 bases between. In nucleotides, the CDR3 is TGCGCCAGCAAGACAGTACCTTCTGGAAACACCATATATTTT. Encoded protein: CASKTVPSGNTIYF. The variable domain in full, completed from reference TRBV5-1 and TRBJ1-3, reads KAGVTQTPRYLIKTRGQQVTLSCSPISGHRSVSWYQQTPGQGLQFLFEYFSETQRNKGNFPGRFSGRQFSNSRSEMNVSTLELGDSALYLCASKTVPSGNTIYFGEGSWLTVV.

In regard to this clonotype: One end of the junction is discordant with germline, which a read error may explain. The V gene is TRBV3-1, the J gene TRBJ1-4; weak D call: TRBD1 (6 bases). Germline V CDR1 and CDR2: LGHDT, YNNKEL (reference sequence). CDR3 length: 20 amino acids. In nucleotides, the CDR3 is TGCGCCAGCAGCCAAGCCTCCGGGGGGGCCGCCATGGGGGGGAATGAAAAACTGTTTTTT. Protein sequence: CASSQASGGAAMGGNEKLFF.

This clonotype was seen a handful of times. A read error may be the cause here, since a much bigger clone is one base away. The chain's CDR3 is CASIRDRNEKLFF. The CDR3 bases are TGTGCCAGCATCCGGGACAGAAATGAAAAACTGTTTTTT. The chain links TRBV11-2 to TRBJ1-4; 7 bases match TRBD1. This CDR3 spans 13 amino acids. V gave up 7 bases and J gave up 5 bases; unmatched junction bases: 4. The germline V gene has CDR1 SGHAT and CDR2 FQNNGV.

The gene calls are TRBV20-1 and TRBJ2-7; TRBD2 matches at 8 bases. The CDR3 totals 14 residues. The germline V gene has CDR1 DFQATT and CDR2 SNEGSKA (reference sequence). With 1 base clipped from V and 1 base from J, the junction kept 3 bases outside the gene matches. The DNA for the CDR3 is TGCAGTGCTAGAGTATTAGCGGGATCCTACGAGCAGTACTTC. It is translated as CSARVLAGSYEQYF.

The chain couples TRBV5-5 to TRBJ2-7, with D uncertain. The CDR3 length is 12 residues. In germline, CDR1 is SGHKS, CDR2 YYEKEE (reference sequence). The V gene lost 0 bases and the J gene lost 9 bases, with 10 bases spanning the gap. The CDR3 loop reads CASSLEGNAQYF. The CDR3, as DNA: TGTGCCAGCAGCTTGGAGGGTAACGCGCAGTACTTC.

This clonotype was detected a few times. Its ends do not fully match the called genes, so a read error is possible. This chain connects TRBV6-5 to TRBJ1-2; D is perhaps TRBD1 (5 bases). Germline V lookup: CDR1 MNHEY, CDR2 SVGAGI. The CDR3 totals 16 residues. In DNA, the CDR3 is TGTGCCAGCAGTCACTCGACAGACCCTCAGTGGGATGGCTACACCTTC. Translated, it gives CASSHSTDPQWDGYTF.

Only one count was recorded for this clonotype. The rearrangement links TRBV6-2 or TRBV6-3 to TRBJ2-3, with 11 bases aligning to TRBD2. V gave up 6 bases and J gave up 3 bases; unmatched junction bases: 5. This CDR3 spans 15 amino acids. Germline loops: CDR1 MNHEY, CDR2 SVGEGT. As DNA, the CDR3 is TGTGCCAGCAGCCCCGGGACTAGCGGAACAGATACGCAGTATTTT. The encoded protein is CASSPGTSGTDTQYF.

The V and J genes are TRBV4-2 and TRBJ2-7; TRBD1 matches 12 bases. V lost 1 base, J lost 4 bases, and 11 bases stayed unmatched. CDR1 and CDR2 from the germline V gene are LGHNA and YNFKEQ. CDR3 length: 18 amino acids. Here the CDR3 reads CASSQVVPGTGGWYEQYF. DNA of the CDR3: TGTGCCAGCAGCCAAGTTGTGCCCGGGACAGGGGGCTGGTACGAGCAGTACTTC.

This clonotype was counted ten times or more. V gene TRBV20-1 combines with J gene TRBJ1-2, with D possibly being TRBD1 (6 bases). V was pared by 3 bases and J by 4 bases, with 12 bases between. CDR3 length: 13 amino acids. In germline, CDR1 is DFQATT, CDR2 SNEGSKA (reference sequence). The CDR3 DNA sequence: TGCAGTGCTAGCCCGGGGGGCCTCTATGGCTACACCTTC. Amino acid sequence: CSASPGGLYGYTF.

The J gene is TRBJ2-2, the V gene TRBV12-3 or TRBV12-4; D gene unclear. V was clipped by 5 bases and J by 6 bases, with 4 bases between them. The CDR3 spans 11 residues. This CDR3 reads CASSLSGELFF. The CDR3 nucleotides are TGTGCCAGCAGTCTATCCGGGGAGCTGTTTTTT.

The chain has TRBV9 and TRBJ1-2; D not certain. This CDR3 has 13 residues. Germline V lookup: CDR1 SGDLS, CDR2 YYNGEE. V shed 0 bases and J shed 6 bases, with 9 bases lying between them. The CDR3 reads CASSVVGNNGYTF. The CDR3 bases are TGTGCCAGCAGCGTAGTCGGGAATAATGGCTACACCTTC. Full variable domain (missing parts from reference TRBV9 and TRBJ1-2): DSGVTQTPKHLITATGQRVTLRCSPRSGDLSVYWYQQSLDQGLQFLIQYYNGEERAKGNILERFSAQQFPDLHSELNLSSLELGDSALYFCASSVVGNNGYTFGSGTRLTVV.

This sequence joins TRBV18 and TRBJ1-1; D gene unclear. V shed 6 bases and J shed 3 bases, with 8 bases lying between them. The CDR3 has 12 residues. CDR1 KGHSH and CDR2 LQKENI come from the germline V gene. DNA of the CDR3: TGTGCCAGCTCCTACGGGGACACTGAAGCTTTCTTT. Protein product: CASSYGDTEAFF. The full variable domain, with the rest looked up from reference TRBV18 and TRBJ1-1, is NAGVMQNPRHLVRRRGQEARLRCSPMKGHSHVYWYRQLPEEGLKFMVYLQKENIIDESGMPKERFSAEFPKEGPSILRIQQVVRGDSAAYFCASSYGDTEAFFGQGTRLTVV.

A single count supports this clonotype. This CDR3 is missing its conserved last phenylalanine or tryptophan, likely due to a read error. The DNA is left out, because the CDR3 cannot be placed on it with certainty; the CDR3 is given as TCRdb lists it. This sequence joins TRBV29-1 and TRBJ2-5; the table calls TRBD1, which could not be checked here. The CDR3 has 14 residues if both end residues are counted. Germline CDR1 reads SQVTM; CDR2 reads ANQGSEA. CDR3 protein: CSVAGTGSGVTQSL.

This clonotype occurred a few times. The chain employs TRBV7-3 and TRBJ2-3, with 11 bases identical to TRBD1. With V trimmed by 3 bases and J by 5 bases, 4 bases remained unmatched. The germline CDR1 and CDR2 sequences are SGHTA and FQGTGA. The CDR3 totals 15 residues. The DNA of the CDR3 is TGTGCCAGCAGCTTCGGACAGGGGGCGGTAGATACGCAGTATTTT. Encoded protein: CASSFGQGAVDTQYF.

The V and J genes are TRBV29-1 and TRBJ1-2; no firm D call. The CDR3 covers 15 residues. V was shortened by 2 bases and J by 0 bases, with 13 bases between the two germline ends. Looked up from germline, CDR1 is SQVTM and CDR2 is ANQGSEA. CDR3 protein: CSVERTINPNYGYTF. The CDR3 bases are TGCAGCGTTGAAAGGACTATAAACCCTAACTATGGCTACACCTTC.